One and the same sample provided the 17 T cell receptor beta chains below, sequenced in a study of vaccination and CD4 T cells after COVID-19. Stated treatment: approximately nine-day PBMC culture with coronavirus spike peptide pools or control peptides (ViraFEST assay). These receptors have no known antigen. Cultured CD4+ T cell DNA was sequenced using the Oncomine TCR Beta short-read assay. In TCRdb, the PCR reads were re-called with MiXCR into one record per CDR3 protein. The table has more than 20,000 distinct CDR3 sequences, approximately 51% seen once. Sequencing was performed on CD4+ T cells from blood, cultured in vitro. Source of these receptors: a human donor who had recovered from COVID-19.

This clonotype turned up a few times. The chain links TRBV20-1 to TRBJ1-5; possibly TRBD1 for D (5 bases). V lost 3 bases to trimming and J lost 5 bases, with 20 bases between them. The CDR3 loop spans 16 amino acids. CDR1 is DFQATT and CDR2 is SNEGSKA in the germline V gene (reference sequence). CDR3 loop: CSASLPPLLGDQPQHF. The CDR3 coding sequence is TGCAGTGCTAGTCTCCCCCCACTCTTGGGGGATCAGCCCCAGCATTTT.

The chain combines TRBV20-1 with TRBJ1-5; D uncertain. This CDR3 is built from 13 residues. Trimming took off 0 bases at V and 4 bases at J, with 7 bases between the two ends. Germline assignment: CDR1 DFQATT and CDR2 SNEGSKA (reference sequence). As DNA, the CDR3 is TGCAGTGCTAGAGAAGGACCTAATCAGCCCCAGCATTTT. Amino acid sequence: CSAREGPNQPQHF.

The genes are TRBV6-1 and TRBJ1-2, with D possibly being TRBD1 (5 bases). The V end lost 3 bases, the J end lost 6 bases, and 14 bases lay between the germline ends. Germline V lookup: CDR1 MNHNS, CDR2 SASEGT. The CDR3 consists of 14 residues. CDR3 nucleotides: TGTGCCAGCAGTGAGGTTGGAACAGGAGATGGCTACACCTTC. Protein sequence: CASSEVGTGDGYTF.

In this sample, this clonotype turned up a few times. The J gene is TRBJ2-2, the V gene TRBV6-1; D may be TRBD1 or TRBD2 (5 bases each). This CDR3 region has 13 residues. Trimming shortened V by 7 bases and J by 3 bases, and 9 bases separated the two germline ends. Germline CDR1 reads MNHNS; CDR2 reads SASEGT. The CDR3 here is CASIPGHTGELFF. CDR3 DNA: TGTGCCAGCATTCCGGGACACACCGGGGAGCTGTTTTTT.

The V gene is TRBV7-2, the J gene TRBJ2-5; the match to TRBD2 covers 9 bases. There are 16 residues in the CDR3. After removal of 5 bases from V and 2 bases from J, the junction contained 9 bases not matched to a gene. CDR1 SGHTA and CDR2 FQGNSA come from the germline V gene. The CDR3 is CASSPGSSGAQETQYF. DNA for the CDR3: TGTGCCAGCAGCCCCGGGTCTAGCGGGGCTCAAGAGACCCAGTACTTC.

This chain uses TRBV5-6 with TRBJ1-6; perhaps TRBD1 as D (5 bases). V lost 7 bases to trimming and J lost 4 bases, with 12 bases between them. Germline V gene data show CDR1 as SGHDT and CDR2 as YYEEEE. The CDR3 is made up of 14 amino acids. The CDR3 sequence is CASGGTDYNSPLHF. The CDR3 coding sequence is TGTGCCAGCGGGGGGACGGATTATAATTCACCCCTCCACTTT. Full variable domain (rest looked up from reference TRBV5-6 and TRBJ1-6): DAGVTQSPTHLIKTRGQQVTLRCSPKSGHDTVSWYQQALGQGPQFIFQYYEEEERQRGNFPDRFSGHQFPNYSSELNVNALLLGDSALYLCASGGTDYNSPLHFGNGTRLTVT.

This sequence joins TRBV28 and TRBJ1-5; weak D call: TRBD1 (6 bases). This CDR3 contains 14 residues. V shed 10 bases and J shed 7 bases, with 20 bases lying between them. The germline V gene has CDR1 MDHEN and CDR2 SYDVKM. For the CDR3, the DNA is TGTGCCACTCAATCCGGGGCAGGGGTCCAGCCCCAGCATTTT. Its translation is CATQSGAGVQPQHF. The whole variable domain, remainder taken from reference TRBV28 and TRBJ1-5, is DVKVTQSSRYLVKRTGEKVFLECVQDMDHENMFWYRQDPGLGLRLIYFSYDVKMKEKGDIPEGYSVSREKKERFSLILESASTNQTSMYLCATQSGAGVQPQHFGDGTRLSIL.

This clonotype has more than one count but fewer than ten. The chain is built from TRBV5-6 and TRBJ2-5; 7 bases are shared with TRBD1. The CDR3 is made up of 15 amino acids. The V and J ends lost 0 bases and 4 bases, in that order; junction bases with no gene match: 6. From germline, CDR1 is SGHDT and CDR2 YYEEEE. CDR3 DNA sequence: TGTGCCAGCAGCTTGGGACAGGGTTGGGGAGAGACCCAGTACTTC. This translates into CASSLGQGWGETQYF.

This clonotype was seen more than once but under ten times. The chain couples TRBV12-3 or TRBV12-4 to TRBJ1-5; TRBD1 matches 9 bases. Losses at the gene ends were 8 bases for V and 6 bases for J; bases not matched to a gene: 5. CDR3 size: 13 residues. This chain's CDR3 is CASGGQGGQPQHF. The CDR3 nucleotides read TGTGCCAGCGGGGGACAGGGCGGTCAGCCCCAGCATTTT.

This chain's CDR3 is CASSDSGRPTDTQYF. The DNA for the CDR3 is TGTGCCAGTAGTGATAGCGGGAGACCCACAGATACGCAGTATTTT. The J gene is TRBJ2-3, the V gene TRBV19; 9 nucleotides agree with TRBD2. J gave up 2 bases and V 5 bases, and 5 bases lay outside the gene matches. Germline-derived CDR1 and CDR2 are LNHDA and SQIVND (reference sequence). The CDR3 is 15 amino acids.

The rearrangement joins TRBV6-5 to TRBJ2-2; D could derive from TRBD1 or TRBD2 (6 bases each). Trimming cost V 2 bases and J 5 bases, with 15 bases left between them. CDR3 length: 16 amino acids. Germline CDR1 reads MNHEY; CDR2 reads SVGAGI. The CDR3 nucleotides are TGTGCCAGCAGTTACAGGGGGGCTCAACGGACCGGGGAGCTGTTTTTT. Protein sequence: CASSYRGAQRTGELFF.

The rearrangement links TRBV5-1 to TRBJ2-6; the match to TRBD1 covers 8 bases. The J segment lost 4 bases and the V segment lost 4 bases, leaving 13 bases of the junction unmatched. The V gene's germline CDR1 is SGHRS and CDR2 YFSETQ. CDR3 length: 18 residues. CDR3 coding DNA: TGCGCCAGCAGCCTGACAGGGGTCCCATTGATGGGGGCCAACGTCCTGACTTTC. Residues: CASSLTGVPLMGANVLTF.

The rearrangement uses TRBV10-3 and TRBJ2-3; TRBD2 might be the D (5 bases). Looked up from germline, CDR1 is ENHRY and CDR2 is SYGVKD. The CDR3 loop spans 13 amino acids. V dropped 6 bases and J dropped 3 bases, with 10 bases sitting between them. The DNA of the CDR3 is TGTGCCATCAGCGGGGTATCGACAGATACGCAGTATTTT. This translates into CAISGVSTDTQYF.

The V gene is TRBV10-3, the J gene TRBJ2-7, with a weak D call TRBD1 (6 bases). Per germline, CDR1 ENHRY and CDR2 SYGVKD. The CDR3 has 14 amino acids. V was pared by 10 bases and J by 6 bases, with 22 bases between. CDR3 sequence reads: CANRTGTNSPEQYF. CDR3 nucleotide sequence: TGTGCCAACAGAACCGGGACAAATTCTCCCGAGCAGTACTTC.

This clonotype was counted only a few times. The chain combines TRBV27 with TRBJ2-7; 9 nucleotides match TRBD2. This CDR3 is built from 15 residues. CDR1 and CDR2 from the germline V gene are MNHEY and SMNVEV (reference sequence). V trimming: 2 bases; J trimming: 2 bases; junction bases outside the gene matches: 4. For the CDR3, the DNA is TGTGCCAGCAGTTTAAGCGGGAGGTTTGCCTACGAGCAGTACTTC. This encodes CASSLSGRFAYEQYF.

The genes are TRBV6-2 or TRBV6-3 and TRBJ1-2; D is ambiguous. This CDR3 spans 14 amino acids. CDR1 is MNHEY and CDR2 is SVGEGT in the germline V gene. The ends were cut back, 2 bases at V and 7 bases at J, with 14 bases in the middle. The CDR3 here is CASSYEGMAVGYTF. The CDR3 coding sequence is TGTGCCAGCAGTTACGAGGGCATGGCGGTTGGCTACACCTTC.

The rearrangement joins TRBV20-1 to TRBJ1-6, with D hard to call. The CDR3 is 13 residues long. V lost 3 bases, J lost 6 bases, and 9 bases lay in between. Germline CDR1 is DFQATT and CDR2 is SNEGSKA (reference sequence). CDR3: CSASDNTNSPLHF. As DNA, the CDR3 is TGCAGTGCTAGCGACAACACTAATTCACCCCTCCACTTT.